The 32 T cell receptor beta chains reported below all come from one sample, sequenced in a study of metastatic and nonmetastatic thyroid tumors. Thyroid surgery had not been preceded by any treatment in any patient. With MiXCR, TCRdb reprocessed the PCR reads. The sample holds 45,000 or so clones, less than 4.5% seen once. The specimen was blood. These receptors all stem from a female donor with papillary thyroid cancer or a benign thyroid nodule (not recorded which). Some clones in this sample may be carry-over from other donors' samples.

The table lists this clone with many counts. The chain joins TRBV10-3 to TRBJ2-7; a weak D match, TRBD2 (6 bases). This CDR3 region has 13 residues. The germline V and J ends were trimmed by 10 bases and 3 bases, with 16 bases remaining between them. Per germline, CDR1 ENHRY and CDR2 SYGVKD. CDR3 in amino acids: CAKNGTPDYEQYF. The CDR3 DNA is TGTGCCAAGAACGGGACTCCCGACTACGAGCAGTACTTC.

This clone was counted a few times. The chain uses TRBV6-1 and TRBJ1-1, with 8 bases matching TRBD1. Germline V gene data show CDR1 as MNHNS and CDR2 as SASEGT. This CDR3 has 15 residues. Trimming at V came to 5 bases and at J to 2 bases, leaving 7 bases not matched to a gene. The CDR3 is CASSPTDRANTEAFF. The CDR3 DNA is TGTGCCAGCAGTCCGACGGACAGGGCCAACACTGAAGCTTTCTTT.

V gene TRBV19 combines with J gene TRBJ1-1; TRBD1 is a possible D gene (6 bases). Germline V gives CDR1 LNHDA, CDR2 SQIVND (reference sequence). The CDR3 runs 14 residues. Trimming stripped 5 bases from V and 4 bases from J, with 14 bases between. Written as DNA, the CDR3 is TGTGCCAGTAGTCTAACAGGGCGGGGCACTGAAGCTTTCTTT. It specifies CASSLTGRGTEAFF.

This clone was seen many times. The V gene is TRBV9, the J gene TRBJ2-2, with D perhaps matching TRBD2 (5 bases). Trimming stripped 3 bases from V and 8 bases from J, with 14 bases between. The CDR3 is 14 amino acids. Germline V CDR1 and CDR2: SGDLS, YYNGEE. The CDR3 DNA reads TGTGCCAGCAGCGCCGGGCTAGCCTGGGGGGAGCTGTTTTTT. Amino acid sequence: CASSAGLAWGELFF. Together with reference TRBV9 and TRBJ2-2, the CDR3 gives the full variable domain: DSGVTQTPKHLITATGQRVTLRCSPRSGDLSVYWYQQSLDQGLQFLIQYYNGEERAKGNILERFSAQQFPDLHSELNLSSLELGDSALYFCASSAGLAWGELFFGEGSRLTVL.

This clone was seen many times. The chain recombines TRBV7-9 with TRBJ2-7; 12 bases are shared with TRBD1. Germline V CDR1 and CDR2: SEHNR, FQNEAQ (reference sequence). V was clipped by 5 bases and J by 6 bases; unmatched bases: 14. The CDR3 totals 17 residues. CDR3 amino acids: CASSPGTGGAKGSEQYF. The CDR3 DNA sequence: TGTGCCAGCAGCCCAGGGACAGGGGGCGCCAAGGGGTCCGAGCAGTACTTC.

In its sample, this clone was seen many times. The chain couples TRBV20-1 to TRBJ2-3, with 8 bases that match TRBD1. In germline, CDR1 is DFQATT, CDR2 SNEGSKA (reference sequence). With 3 bases clipped from V and 1 base from J, the junction kept 3 bases outside the gene matches. The CDR3 is 14 amino acids. The CDR3: CSARDRVGTDTQYF. The CDR3 DNA follows: TGCAGTGCTAGGGACAGGGTCGGCACAGATACGCAGTATTTT.

In its sample, this clone was seen many times. The chain employs TRBV9 and TRBJ1-2, with D possibly matching TRBD1 (5 bases). Trimming took off 0 bases at V and 4 bases at J, with 13 bases between the two ends. The CDR3 has 15 residues. CDR1 SGDLS and CDR2 YYNGEE come from the germline V gene. The DNA for the CDR3 is TGTGCCAGCAGCGTAGGGGGGGTACCCAGCTATGGCTACACCTTC. Translating it yields CASSVGGVPSYGYTF. The full variable domain, in which reference TRBV9 and TRBJ1-2 provide the parts outside the CDR3, is DSGVTQTPKHLITATGQRVTLRCSPRSGDLSVYWYQQSLDQGLQFLIQYYNGEERAKGNILERFSAQQFPDLHSELNLSSLELGDSALYFCASSVGGVPSYGYTFGSGTRLTVV.

This clone was counted at least ten times. This CDR3 is CASSSRTGNYGYTF. The CDR3 DNA sequence: TGTGCCAGCAGCTCAAGGACAGGGAACTATGGCTACACCTTC. The rearrangement uses TRBV9 and TRBJ1-2; TRBD1 agrees at 8 bases. CDR1 and CDR2 from the germline V gene are SGDLS and YYNGEE. V shed 4 bases, J shed 2 bases, and the junction held 4 bases outside the gene matches. There are 14 residues in the CDR3.

This clone was seen ten or more times. This rearrangement joins TRBV6-1 to TRBJ1-1; maybe TRBD1 (5 bases). The CDR3 has 13 residues. V was clipped by 7 bases and J by 2 bases, with 11 bases between them. CDR1 MNHNS and CDR2 SASEGT come from the germline V gene. The CDR3 DNA reads TGTGCCAGCACCCCAGGGAGAAACACTGAAGCTTTCTTT. Its protein is CASTPGRNTEAFF.

Comments on this clone: This clone may be a read error of a much larger clone one base away. The gene calls are TRBV6-6 and TRBJ1-4; the D is unclear. The germline CDR1 and CDR2 sequences are MNHNY and SVGAGI (reference sequence). Between the trimmed V and J ends, which lost 8 bases and 16 bases, there was a span of 26 bases. This CDR3 has 14 amino acids. CDR3 DNA sequence: TGTGCCAGCGGTCACTCGCCCAGAAGCGAGGAACCGTTTTTT. Protein: CASGHSPRSEEPFF.

There are many counts of this clone. The chain links TRBV7-3 to TRBJ2-1; D call uncertain. Germline CDR1 SGHTA, CDR2 FQGTGA. The CDR3 covers 13 residues. V was pared by 0 bases and J by 7 bases, with 7 bases between. The CDR3 nucleotides read TGTGCCAGCAGCTTAACCCTAGGGAATGAGCAGTTCTTC. Protein product: CASSLTLGNEQFF.

This clone was observed a handful of times. The J gene is TRBJ1-5, the V gene TRBV18; D is unclear. Trimming left V 0 bases short and J 4 bases short, with 7 bases between. The CDR3 runs to 14 residues. Germline V CDR1 and CDR2: KGHSH, LQKENI. CDR3 DNA: TGTGCCAGCTCACCACCATGGAGGAATCAGCCCCAGCATTTT. As protein: CASSPPWRNQPQHF.

The V call is TRBV7-8, the J call TRBJ2-1; the match to TRBD2 covers 12 bases. With V trimmed by 4 bases and J by 15 bases, 7 bases remained unmatched. The CDR3 is 13 residues long. Germline values: CDR1 SGHVS, CDR2 FQNEAQ. The DNA for the CDR3 is TGTGCCAGCAGCTCGGGACTAGCGGGTTATTCGTTCTTC. Protein sequence: CASSSGLAGYSFF.

The J gene is TRBJ2-1, the V gene TRBV6-1, with 8 bases lining up with TRBD1. Trimming cost V 7 bases and J 10 bases; bases outside gene matches: 3. The CDR3 is made up of 11 amino acids. Germline V gives CDR1 MNHNS, CDR2 SASEGT. As DNA, the CDR3 is TGTGCCAGCACAACAGGGGGAGAGCAGTTCTTC. This translates into CASTTGGEQFF.

This clone was found a few times. The chain is built from TRBV15 and TRBJ2-5; D gene ambiguous. V was clipped by 0 bases and J by 4 bases, with 9 bases between them. Per germline, CDR1 LNHNV and CDR2 YYDKDF (reference sequence). There are 14 residues in the CDR3. The CDR3 region has the DNA TGTGCCACCAGCAGAGATCTTGTCGCAGAGACCCAGTACTTC. Translating it yields CATSRDLVAETQYF.

This clone was seen at least ten times. V usage is TRBV27 and J usage is TRBJ2-7; TRBD1 is a possible D gene (6 bases). V shed 2 bases and J shed 5 bases, with 13 bases lying between them. This CDR3 contains 14 residues. The germline gives CDR1 MNHEY, CDR2 SMNVEV (reference sequence). The CDR3 region is CASSLGTGIHEQYF. The CDR3 coding sequence is TGTGCCAGCAGTTTAGGTACAGGGATCCACGAGCAGTACTTC.

The chain recombines TRBV7-8 with TRBJ1-2, with no clear D. CDR1 is SGHVS, CDR2 FQNEAQ, per germline. The CDR3 consists of 16 residues. V was shortened by 1 base and J by 8 bases, with 20 bases between the two germline ends. Here the CDR3 reads CASSLDPRRAREGYTF. CDR3 DNA: TGTGCCAGCAGCTTAGACCCGCGGAGGGCGCGCGAAGGCTACACCTTC. Drawing the rest from reference TRBV7-8 and TRBJ1-2, the complete variable domain is GAGVSQSPRYKVAKRGQDVALRCDPISGHVSLFWYQQALGQGPEFLTYFQNEAQLDKSGLPSDRFFAERPEGSVSTLKIQRTQQEDSAVYLCASSLDPRRAREGYTFGSGTRLTVV.

This clone has more than one count but fewer than ten. Germline and junction disagree at one end, which may indicate a read error. The chain has TRBV28 and TRBJ2-1; 11 nucleotides agree with TRBD1. The germline gives CDR1 MDHEN, CDR2 SYDVKM. The CDR3 contains 15 residues. As DNA, the CDR3 is TGTGCCAGCAGTATATGGGACAGGGGGGGGAATGAGCAGTTCTTC. Translating gives CASSIWDRGGNEQFF.

This clone has at least ten counts. The chain recombines TRBV6-1 with TRBJ1-1, with D tentatively TRBD1 (5 bases). V shed 4 bases and J shed 6 bases, with 12 bases lying between them. CDR1 and CDR2 (germline): MNHNS, SASEGT. The CDR3 totals 13 residues. CDR3 protein: CASSGGWGSEAFF. DNA of the CDR3: TGTGCCAGCAGTGGGGGTTGGGGCTCTGAAGCTTTCTTT.

This clone was seen a handful of times. The CDR3 is CSARDSGLAGVSEQFF. The CDR3 DNA is TGCAGTGCTAGGGACAGTGGACTAGCGGGAGTTAGTGAGCAGTTCTTC. The chain is built from TRBV20-1 and TRBJ2-1; TRBD2 matches at 13 bases. The CDR3 consists of 16 residues. Germline loops: CDR1 DFQATT, CDR2 SNEGSKA (reference sequence). V shed 3 bases and J 9 bases; nucleotides not matched to a gene: 11.

This clone was seen a few times. This chain connects TRBV30 to TRBJ2-7; D is unclear. The CDR3 consists of 11 residues. Between the trimmed V and J ends, which lost 4 bases and 1 base, there was a span of 5 bases. CDR1 is GTSNPN and CDR2 is SVGIG in the germline V gene (reference sequence). Written as DNA, the CDR3 is TGTGCCTGGACGACATCCTACGAGCAGTACTTC. Amino acid sequence: CAWTTSYEQYF.

The table lists this clone with many counts. Other DNA sequences in the same sample also yield this CDR3. This chain links TRBV28 with TRBJ1-1; D is unclear. The CDR3 runs to 13 residues. V was cut by 5 bases and J by 0 bases, with 7 bases left in between. CDR1 and CDR2 (germline): MDHEN, SYDVKM. CDR3 in DNA: TGTGCCAGCAGTCCTACAGTGAACACTGAAGCTTTCTTT. This encodes CASSPTVNTEAFF.

V gene TRBV24-1 combines with J gene TRBJ1-1, with D maybe TRBD1 (6 bases). This CDR3 is 13 amino acids long. Trimming cost V 8 bases and J 5 bases, with 14 bases left between them. The germline V gene has CDR1 KGHDR and CDR2 SFDVKD. This chain's CDR3 is CATIEEGGTEAFF. Written as DNA, the CDR3 is TGTGCCACCATCGAAGAGGGGGGTACTGAAGCTTTCTTT.

The rearrangement links TRBV6-1 to TRBJ2-3, with D hard to call. The ends were cut back, 8 bases at V and 3 bases at J, with 6 bases in the middle. Germline V gene lookup returns CDR1 MNHNS and CDR2 SASEGT. This CDR3 is built from 11 residues. The DNA for the CDR3 is TGTGCCAGCGGTTTTACAGATACGCAGTATTTT. Protein product: CASGFTDTQYF.

This CDR3 is CASSLIPDQPQHF. The CDR3 nucleotides are TGCGCCAGCAGCTTGATACCTGATCAGCCCCAGCATTTT. This chain joins TRBV4-3 and TRBJ1-5; D remains ambiguous. With 5 bases removed from V and 5 bases from J, the gap between germline ends came to 10 bases. In germline, CDR1 is LGHNA, CDR2 YSLEER. This CDR3 has 13 residues.

On this clone itself: One junction end disagrees with the germline gene, perhaps due to a read error. The chain combines TRBV12-3 or TRBV12-4 with TRBJ1-5; 8 positions agree with TRBD1. This CDR3 spans 14 amino acids. In DNA, the CDR3 is TGTGCCAGCAGTTCGGACAGGGCATATCAGCCCCAGCGTTTT. It specifies CASSSDRAYQPQRF.

The chain recombines TRBV6-2 or TRBV6-3 with TRBJ2-5; D possibly corresponds to TRBD2 (6 bases). The germline gives CDR1 MNHEY, CDR2 SVGEGT. Trimming took off 3 bases at V and 2 bases at J, with 10 bases between the two ends. This CDR3 is 14 amino acids long. In DNA form, the CDR3 reads TGTGCCAGCAGTTATGGCGGGATGCAAGAGACCCAGTACTTC. It specifies CASSYGGMQETQYF.

In its sample, this clone was seen many times. This chain uses TRBV6-1 with TRBJ1-4, with D tentatively TRBD1 (6 bases). V was shortened by 4 bases and J by 17 bases, with 14 bases between the two germline ends. Looked up from germline, CDR1 is MNHNS and CDR2 is SASEGT. The CDR3 length is 11 residues. The CDR3 nucleotides are TGTGCCAGCAGTGGCTACAGGGAGAGTTTTTTT. Translation: CASSGYRESFF.

The chain couples TRBV6-5 to TRBJ1-2; D is undetermined. CDR3 size: 13 residues. Germline loops: CDR1 MNHEY, CDR2 SVGAGI. V lost 4 bases to trimming and J lost 4 bases, with 10 bases between them. The CDR3 loop reads CASSSPRRYGYTF. DNA for the CDR3: TGTGCCAGCAGTTCCCCCAGACGCTATGGCTACACCTTC.

Only a few counts were recorded for this clone. One junction end disagrees with the germline gene, perhaps due to a read error. The chain links TRBV11-3 to TRBJ1-1; 8 nucleotides align to TRBD1. The CDR3 has 15 residues. Per the germline V gene, CDR1 is SGHNT and CDR2 is YENEEA. CDR3 in amino acids: CANSTRGRRNTEAFF. As DNA, the CDR3 is TGTGCCAACAGCACCAGGGGGCGCAGGAACACTGAAGCTTTCTTT.

This chain uses TRBV18 with TRBJ1-1, with D perhaps TRBD1 (6 bases). Germline V gene sequence: CDR1 KGHSH, CDR2 LQKENI. The V end was cut by 2 bases, the J end by 1 base, with 14 bases between. CDR3 size: 16 residues. The CDR3 loop is CASSPIRTARNTEAFF. CDR3 DNA: TGTGCCAGCTCACCAATTCGGACAGCACGGAACACTGAAGCTTTCTTT.

This clone was picked up many times. This rearrangement joins TRBV3-1 to TRBJ2-2; D is uncertain. Per the germline V gene, CDR1 is LGHDT and CDR2 is YNNKEL (reference sequence). V was cut by 6 bases and J by 0 bases, with 5 bases left in between. The CDR3 length is 13 residues. CDR3 protein: CASRPANTGELFF. CDR3 DNA sequence: TGTGCCAGCAGGCCTGCGAACACCGGGGAGCTGTTTTTT.